This entry features one T cell receptor beta chain sequence. The antigen this receptor binds is unknown. The input lacks base qualities; no much larger clone sits a single base away. The High Capacity cDNA Reverse Transcription Kit was used to reverse transcribe all of the isolated RNA, meaning that expressed TCRB transcripts were what got sequenced. Deep immunoSEQ sequencing was performed on naive, central memory and regulatory T cell samples, with an average of about 4 million total reads per sample. After sorted cells were lysed in RLT buffer, RNA was extracted with DNase-treated RNeasy Micro or Mini kits, with the choice depending on cell number. To prevent cross-contamination, each cell subset was processed individually, whereas patient and healthy donor samples were processed jointly. TCRB sequences were amplified from cDNA with the immunoSEQ multiplex PCR, producing 87-bp fragments spanning the CDR3 region. The amplicons were sequenced using the Illumina HiSeq platform. The authors' analysis ran thus. PCR bias was computationally corrected using synthetic template baselines, reads within Hamming distance 2 were collapsed, and singletons that could not be merged were discarded. By aligning reads against IMGT, V, D and J genes, CDR3 length, and insertions or deletions at six rearrangement sites were assigned. Within each subset, clonotype counts were normalized to the number of sorted cells before true diversity and Gini coefficients were calculated with the tcR R package. The overlap coefficient, calculated on TCRB nucleotide sequences, was used to measure repertoire sharing. Here the immuneACCESS table is served through TCRdb, limited to in-frame sequences with V and J called. Missing clones are a known gap in these copies; in checked studies unresolved V genes cover under half, and the rest lacks a known reason. Clonal size and the V and J genes are those of that table, whereas D and trimming came from the DNA. Within this sample are under 150,000 clones, with about 50% of them counted one time only. Under 0.45% of the sample rests with the top ten.

This sample was included in a study of beta chain features in type 1 diabetes (dated 2018 in TCRdb). About the investigation overall: Patients and healthy donors did not differ in mean age, gender distribution, total cell number or subset yield. Naive and central memory subsets were obtained from all 30 or so donors, but regulatory and stem cell-like memory subsets were isolated from only 8 patients and roughly eight healthy donors. A total of 85 million to 140 million sorted cells were examined across all samples, and a strong correlation was observed between cell number per subset and RNA yield. The study compared the TCRB repertoires of sorted circulating CD4+ T cell subsets in recently diagnosed type 1 diabetes patients with those in matched healthy donors.

Results the study describes overall, beyond this receptor: Fewer insertions and more nucleotide deletions at VDJ recombination sites were observed in patients with type 1 diabetes, implying thymic rearrangement abnormalities. HLA sub-analyses involved small numbers of individuals, so any influence of HLA type on TCRB rearrangement remained unresolved. Shorter templates might have been favored by PCR, but patient and control samples were amplified and corrected together, so both groups would have been affected equally by any skew. The naive, central memory and regulatory TCRB repertoires appeared to resemble one another more closely among patients than among healthy donors. Sequencing cDNA rather than genomic DNA could over-represent highly expressing activated cells, although activation and CD3 levels did not differ between groups. In all four CD4+ subsets, TCRB CDR3 length was moderately but significantly shorter in type 1 diabetes patients.

The CDR3, cysteine through phenylalanine, is 13 amino acids long. Kept here is only the CDR3 DNA, which spans 39 bases and is read in frame from base 1. V is pared back by 6 bases and J by 7 bases, with 16 bases lying between the germline termini. The germline V gene supplies CDR1 MNHNS and CDR2 SASEGT. Each donor gave one peripheral blood draw, approximately 110 mL on average, collected into heparinised tubes. Naive, central memory, regulatory and stem cell-like memory CD4+ T cells were sorted on a BD FACSAria II using a panel including CD45RO, CCR7, CD25, CD127, CD95 and CD27. A purity above 95% was achieved for all sorted populations. Right away, PBMCs were isolated by Lymphoprep density gradient centrifugation and were stained directly, with no culture step. To minimize batch effects, samples were stained and sorted in pairs, one healthy donor with one patient per experiment.

Source material: Tregs from blood. The intended sense of this specimen's cell subset or site label: regulatory CD4+ T cells. This clonotype was obtained from a man aged 18-30 years in good health. The chain couples TRBV6-1 to TRBJ2-7; TRBD1 is perhaps the D gene, given 6 matching bases. The nucleotides are TGTGCCAGCAGCCCGTGGGGGCTGGCGGAGCAGTACTTC. This translates into CASSPWGLAEQYF.